The rows below give T cell receptor beta chains drawn from one sample of a study of blood T cell repertoires in COVID-19. Assay: immunoSEQ multiplex PCR; the TCRdb copy retains only in-frame clones and omits some. The sample has 45,000 to 55,000 clones, roughly 91% seen once. The sample was peripheral blood. The receptors here all came from a human donor in a cohort sampled during active COVID-19. The CDR3 runs from the conserved cysteine through the conserved F or W. Fields, in order: D gene, J gene, clone size, V gene, CDR3 protein, CDR3 DNA. D genes are given only for firm matches. A clone size is listed for some rows: how often the clone was seen (once, few, many), or a class if it is expanded.

d_gene: TRBD2
j_gene: TRBJ2-2
abundance: .
v_gene: TRBV18
CDR3aa: CASSPKGTSGLGGELFF
CDR3nt: TGTGCCAGCTCACCAAAGGGGACTAGCGGTCTTGGCGGGGAGCTGTTTTTT

d_gene: .
j_gene: TRBJ1-1
abundance: .
v_gene: TRBV2
CDR3aa: CASSKTTGHGWEAFF
CDR3nt: TGTGCCAGCAGTAAAACGACAGGACATGGGTGGGAAGCTTTCTTT

d_gene: TRBD2
j_gene: TRBJ2-5
abundance: .
v_gene: TRBV5-6
CDR3aa: CASSREGQETQYF
CDR3nt: TGTGCCAGCAGCAGGGAGGGCCAAGAGACCCAGTACTTC

d_gene: TRBD2
j_gene: TRBJ2-7
abundance: .
v_gene: TRBV29-1
CDR3aa: CSVEDSGRASSYEQYF
CDR3nt: TGCAGCGTTGAGGATAGCGGGAGGGCCAGCTCCTACGAGCAGTACTTC

d_gene: .
j_gene: TRBJ2-7
abundance: .
v_gene: TRBV11-2
CDR3aa: CASSVSWGAYEQYF
CDR3nt: TGTGCCAGCAGCGTATCATGGGGGGCCTACGAGCAGTACTTC

d_gene: .
j_gene: TRBJ1-1
abundance: .
v_gene: TRBV28
CDR3aa: CASIHSMNTEAFF
CDR3nt: TGTGCCAGCATCCACTCCATGAACACTGAAGCTTTCTTT

d_gene: TRBD1
j_gene: TRBJ2-3
abundance: .
v_gene: TRBV3-1/TRBV3-2
CDR3aa: CASSLRQGADTQYF
CDR3nt: TGTGCCAGCAGCCTACGACAGGGGGCAGATACGCAGTATTTT

d_gene: .
j_gene: TRBJ1-1
abundance: .
v_gene: TRBV2
CDR3aa: CASSLGGPAFF
CDR3nt: TGTGCCAGCAGCCTGGGAGGGCCGGCTTTCTTT

d_gene: TRBD1
j_gene: TRBJ1-3
abundance: .
v_gene: TRBV5-1
CDR3aa: CASRTGGSGNTIYF
CDR3nt: TGCGCCAGCAGAACAGGGGGCTCTGGAAACACCATATATTTT

d_gene: .
j_gene: TRBJ1-5
abundance: .
v_gene: TRBV7-8
CDR3aa: CASSLEAGFTQPQHF
CDR3nt: TGTGCCAGCAGCTTAGAGGCAGGGTTCACTCAGCCCCAGCATTTT

d_gene: TRBD2
j_gene: TRBJ2-7
abundance: few
v_gene: TRBV5-1
CDR3aa: CASPQREGSYEQYF
CDR3nt: TGCGCCAGCCCCCAGCGGGAGGGCTCCTACGAGCAGTACTTC

d_gene: .
j_gene: TRBJ2-5
abundance: .
v_gene: TRBV11-2
CDR3aa: CASSLGRWLASAAETQYF
CDR3nt: TGTGCCAGCAGCTTAGGCCGCTGGTTGGCGTCAGCGGCAGAGACCCAGTACTTC

d_gene: .
j_gene: TRBJ2-5
abundance: once
v_gene: TRBV6-5
CDR3aa: CASCILARETQYF
CDR3nt: TGTGCCAGCTGCATACTAGCTCGTGAGACCCAGTACTTC

d_gene: .
j_gene: TRBJ2-1
abundance: .
v_gene: TRBV19
CDR3aa: CASSMLARSSYNEQFF
CDR3nt: TGTGCCAGTAGTATGCTAGCGAGGAGCTCCTACAATGAGCAGTTCTTC

d_gene: .
j_gene: TRBJ2-7
abundance: .
v_gene: TRBV5-1
CDR3aa: CASSGANSPEQYF
CDR3nt: TGCGCCAGCAGCGGGGCCAATTCCCCCGAGCAGTACTTC

d_gene: .
j_gene: TRBJ1-3
abundance: .
v_gene: TRBV6-1
CDR3aa: CASSEATASGNTIYF
CDR3nt: TGTGCCAGCAGTGAAGCAACAGCCTCTGGAAACACCATATATTTT

d_gene: TRBD2
j_gene: TRBJ2-3
abundance: .
v_gene: TRBV28
CDR3aa: CASSFGTSATDTQYF
CDR3nt: TGTGCCAGCAGTTTCGGGACTAGCGCGACAGATACGCAGTATTTT

d_gene: .
j_gene: TRBJ1-1
abundance: once
v_gene: TRBV25-1
CDR3aa: CASSARRGMNTEAFF
CDR3nt: TGTGCCAGCAGTGCTCGCCGGGGGATGAACACTGAAGCTTTCTTT

d_gene: TRBD2
j_gene: TRBJ2-1
abundance: .
v_gene: TRBV4-1
CDR3aa: CASSQAGGPDNEQFF
CDR3nt: TGCGCCAGCAGCCAAGCGGGAGGGCCCGACAATGAGCAGTTCTTC

d_gene: TRBD2
j_gene: TRBJ2-3
abundance: .
v_gene: TRBV2
CDR3aa: CASSDSTSGRRGDTQYF
CDR3nt: TGTGCCAGCAGTGATTCGACTAGCGGGAGGCGAGGAGATACGCAGTATTTT

d_gene: TRBD1
j_gene: TRBJ1-6
abundance: .
v_gene: TRBV6-5
CDR3aa: CASSFSPGTGASPLHF
CDR3nt: TGTGCCAGCAGTTTTAGTCCCGGGACAGGAGCCTCACCCCTCCACTTT

d_gene: .
j_gene: TRBJ2-3
abundance: once
v_gene: TRBV27
CDR3aa: CASSFGRRVDTQYF
CDR3nt: TGTGCCAGCAGTTTTGGGAGACGGGTAGATACGCAGTATTTT

d_gene: TRBD1
j_gene: TRBJ1-1
abundance: .
v_gene: TRBV6-5
CDR3aa: CASDRATEAFF
CDR3nt: TGTGCCAGCGACAGGGCCACTGAAGCTTTCTTT

d_gene: TRBD1
j_gene: TRBJ2-3
abundance: .
v_gene: TRBV5-1
CDR3aa: CASSPTGGSDTQYF
CDR3nt: TGCGCCAGCAGCCCGACAGGGGGTTCAGATACGCAGTATTTT

d_gene: .
j_gene: TRBJ2-3
abundance: .
v_gene: TRBV5-1
CDR3aa: CASSLSSTDTQYF
CDR3nt: TGCGCCAGCAGCTTGAGCAGCACAGATACGCAGTATTTT

d_gene: TRBD1
j_gene: TRBJ1-2
abundance: .
v_gene: TRBV28
CDR3aa: CASSPTDRNYGYTF
CDR3nt: TGTGCCAGCAGTCCAACGGACAGGAACTATGGCTACACCTTC

d_gene: TRBD1
j_gene: TRBJ2-1
abundance: .
v_gene: TRBV11-2
CDR3aa: CASSLEPWDSSNEQFF
CDR3nt: TGTGCCAGCAGCTTAGAACCCTGGGACAGTTCGAATGAGCAGTTCTTC

d_gene: TRBD2
j_gene: TRBJ2-3
abundance: .
v_gene: TRBV5-4
CDR3aa: CASSRGLAGEVDTQYF
CDR3nt: TGTGCCAGCAGCCGGGGACTAGCGGGTGAGGTAGATACGCAGTATTTT

d_gene: .
j_gene: TRBJ1-1
abundance: once
v_gene: TRBV5-6
CDR3aa: CASLRGGATEAFF
CDR3nt: TGTGCCTCCCTAAGGGGTGGGGCCACTGAAGCTTTCTTT

d_gene: .
j_gene: TRBJ2-2
abundance: .
v_gene: TRBV30
CDR3aa: CAWSVGGAGELFF
CDR3nt: TGTGCCTGGAGTGTTGGCGGGGCCGGGGAGCTGTTTTTT